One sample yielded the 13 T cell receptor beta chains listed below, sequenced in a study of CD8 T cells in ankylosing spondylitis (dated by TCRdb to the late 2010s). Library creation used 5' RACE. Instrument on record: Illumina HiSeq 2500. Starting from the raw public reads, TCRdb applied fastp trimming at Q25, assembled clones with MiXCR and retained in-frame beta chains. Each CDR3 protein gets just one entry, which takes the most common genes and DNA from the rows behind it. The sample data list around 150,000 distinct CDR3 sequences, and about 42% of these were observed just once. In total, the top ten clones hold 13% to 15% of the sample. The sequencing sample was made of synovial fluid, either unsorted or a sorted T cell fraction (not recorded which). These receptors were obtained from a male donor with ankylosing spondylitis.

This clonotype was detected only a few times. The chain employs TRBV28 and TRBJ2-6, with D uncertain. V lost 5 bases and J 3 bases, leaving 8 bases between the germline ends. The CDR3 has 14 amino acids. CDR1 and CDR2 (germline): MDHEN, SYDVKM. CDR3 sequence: CASSPPDGANVLTF. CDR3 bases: TGTGCCAGCAGTCCTCCCGATGGGGCCAACGTCCTGACTTTC. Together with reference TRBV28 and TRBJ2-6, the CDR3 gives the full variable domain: DVKVTQSSRYLVKRTGEKVFLECVQDMDHENMFWYRQDPGLGLRLIYFSYDVKMKEKGDIPEGYSVSREKKERFSLILESASTNQTSMYLCASSPPDGANVLTFGAGSRLTVL.

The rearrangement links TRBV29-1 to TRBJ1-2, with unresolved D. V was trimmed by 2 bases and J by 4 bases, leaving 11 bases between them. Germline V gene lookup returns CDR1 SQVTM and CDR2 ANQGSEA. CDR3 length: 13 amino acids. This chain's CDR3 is CSVESDTTYGYTF. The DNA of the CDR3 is TGCAGCGTTGAATCCGACACGACCTATGGCTACACCTTC. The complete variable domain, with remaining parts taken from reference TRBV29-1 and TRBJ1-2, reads SAVISQKPSRDICQRGTSLTIQCQVDSQVTMMFWYRQQPGQSLTLIATANQGSEATYESGFVIDKFPISRPNLTFSTLTVSNMSPEDSSIYLCSVESDTTYGYTFGSGTRLTVV.

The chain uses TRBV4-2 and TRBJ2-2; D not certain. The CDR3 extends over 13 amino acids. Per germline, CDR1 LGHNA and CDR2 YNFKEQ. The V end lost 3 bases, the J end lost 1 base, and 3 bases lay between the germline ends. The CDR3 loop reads CASSHGNTGELFF. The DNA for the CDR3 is TGTGCCAGCAGCCATGGGAACACCGGGGAGCTGTTTTTT.

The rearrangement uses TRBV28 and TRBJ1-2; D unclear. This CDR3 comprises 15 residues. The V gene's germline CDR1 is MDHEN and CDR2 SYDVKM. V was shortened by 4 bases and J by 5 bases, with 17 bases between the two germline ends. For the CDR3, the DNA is TGTGCCAGCAGTTCCCCATGGGAGGCCTCGTATGGCTACACCTTC. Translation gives CASSSPWEASYGYTF.

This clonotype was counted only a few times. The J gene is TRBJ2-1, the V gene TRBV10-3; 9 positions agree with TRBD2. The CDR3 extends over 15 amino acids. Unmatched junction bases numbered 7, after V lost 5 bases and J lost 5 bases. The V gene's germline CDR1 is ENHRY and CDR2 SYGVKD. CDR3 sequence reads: CAISPRRLADNEQFF. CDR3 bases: TGTGCCATCAGTCCCCGCCGACTAGCGGACAATGAGCAGTTCTTC.

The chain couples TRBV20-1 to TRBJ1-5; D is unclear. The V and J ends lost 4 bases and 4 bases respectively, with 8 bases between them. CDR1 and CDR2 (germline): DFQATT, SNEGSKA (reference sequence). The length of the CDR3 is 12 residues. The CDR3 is CSAIRENQPQHF. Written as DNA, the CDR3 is TGCAGTGCTATTCGAGAAAATCAGCCCCAGCATTTT.

CDR3 nucleotides: TGTGCCAGCAGCGTAGACTCGGGTGGAAACACCATATATTTT. Its translation: CASSVDSGGNTIYF. V gene TRBV9 combines with J gene TRBJ1-3; D remains ambiguous. CDR1 is SGDLS, CDR2 YYNGEE, per germline. Trimming shortened V by 0 bases and J by 3 bases, and 7 bases separated the two germline ends. This CDR3 is 14 amino acids long.

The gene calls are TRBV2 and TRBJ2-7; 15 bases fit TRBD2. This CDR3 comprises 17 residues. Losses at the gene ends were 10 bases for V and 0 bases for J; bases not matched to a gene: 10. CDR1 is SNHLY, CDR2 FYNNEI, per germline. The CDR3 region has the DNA TGTGCCACCCGGACTAGCGGGAGGGGGTGCTGCTCCTACGAGCAGTACTTC. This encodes CATRTSGRGCCSYEQYF.

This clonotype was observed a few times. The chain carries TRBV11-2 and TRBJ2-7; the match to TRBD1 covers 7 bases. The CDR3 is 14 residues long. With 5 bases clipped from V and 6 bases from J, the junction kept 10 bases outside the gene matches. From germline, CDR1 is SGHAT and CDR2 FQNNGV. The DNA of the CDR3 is TGTGCCAGCAGCCGGCACAACAGGGGTGGCGAGCAGTACTTC. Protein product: CASSRHNRGGEQYF.

The CDR3: CASSLGQLAGGDTQYF. The CDR3 bases are TGTGCCAGCAGTTTAGGGCAGCTAGCGGGAGGAGATACGCAGTATTTT. This chain joins TRBV28 and TRBJ2-3; 11 bases map to TRBD2. The length of the CDR3 is 16 residues. J gave up 5 bases and V 2 bases, and 6 bases lay outside the gene matches. The germline V gene encodes CDR1 MDHEN and CDR2 SYDVKM.

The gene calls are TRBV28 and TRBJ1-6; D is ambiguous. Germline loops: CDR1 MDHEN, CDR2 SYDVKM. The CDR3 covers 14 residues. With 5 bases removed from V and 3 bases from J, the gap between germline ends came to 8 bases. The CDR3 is CASSPNGYNSPLHF. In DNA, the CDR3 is TGTGCCAGCAGTCCTAACGGCTATAATTCACCCCTCCACTTT.

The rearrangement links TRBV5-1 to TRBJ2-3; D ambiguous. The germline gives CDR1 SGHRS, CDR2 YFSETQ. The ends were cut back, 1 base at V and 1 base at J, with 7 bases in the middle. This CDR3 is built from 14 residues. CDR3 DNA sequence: TGCGCCAGCAGCTTGTATGCTCGCACAGATACGCAGTATTTT. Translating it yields CASSLYARTDTQYF. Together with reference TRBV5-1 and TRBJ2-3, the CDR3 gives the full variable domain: KAGVTQTPRYLIKTRGQQVTLSCSPISGHRSVSWYQQTPGQGLQFLFEYFSETQRNKGNFPGRFSGRQFSNSRSEMNVSTLELGDSALYLCASSLYARTDTQYFGPGTRLTVL.

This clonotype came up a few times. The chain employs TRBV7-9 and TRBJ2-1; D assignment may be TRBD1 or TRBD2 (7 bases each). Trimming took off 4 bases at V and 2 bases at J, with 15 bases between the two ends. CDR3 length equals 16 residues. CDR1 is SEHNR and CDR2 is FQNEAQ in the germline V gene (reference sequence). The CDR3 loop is CASSSWGGGPYNEQFF. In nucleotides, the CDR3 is TGTGCCAGCAGCTCCTGGGGAGGGGGCCCCTACAATGAGCAGTTCTTC.